This TCR beta chain was identified in a study of T cell responses to AZD1222 COVID-19 vaccine. Regarding the study as a whole: Baseline seropositivity occurred in only a handful of AZD1222 recipients.

Sequencing used immunoSEQ multiplex PCR; TCRdb keeps in-frame clones, though not all of them. The sample lists 130,000 to 150,000 clones; 90% to 95% were seen once. The germline V gene encodes CDR1 SGHRS and CDR2 YFSETQ. This CDR3 region has 17 residues. Trimming cost V 0 bases and J 1 base; bases outside gene matches: 5. The count of this clone is one. Its antigen is not known. The chain recombines TRBV5-1 with TRBJ2-1; 9 nucleotides align to TRBD1. The sequence was collected from an adult who had recovered from COVID-19. The source was peripheral blood, collected after recovery from COVID-19. CDR3 sequence reads: CASSLVAGTGSYNEQFF. CDR3 coding DNA: TGCGCCAGCAGCTTGGTGGCCGGGACAGGGTCCTACAATGAGCAGTTCTTC. Using reference TRBV5-1 and TRBJ2-1 for the parts outside the CDR3, the full variable domain is KAGVTQTPRYLIKTRGQQVTLSCSPISGHRSVSWYQQTPGQGLQFLFEYFSETQRNKGNFPGRFSGRQFSNSRSEMNVSTLELGDSALYLCASSLVAGTGSYNEQFFGPGTRLTVL.